This TCR beta chain was retrieved from a study of blood T cell repertoires in COVID-19. Study details: Acute and convalescent COVID-19 specimens originated in the United States, Italy and Spain. From T cells, B-cell-depleted T cells, or PBMCs came the material, which was cDNA or gDNA.

Germline V gives CDR1 SNHLY, CDR2 FYNNEI. CDR3 length: 10 residues. Trimming left V 9 bases short and J 5 bases short, with 8 bases between. Study processing details: Estimates of nucleated cell counts were drawn from the amplification of reference gene primers. Produced via immunoSEQ multiplex PCR; TCRdb's table is partial and in-frame only. V and J calls and clone size are given by that table; D and trimming were obtained from the DNA. In the table there are under 350,000 clones, under 90% of which are singletons. V gene TRBV2 combines with J gene TRBJ2-7, with no clear D. The sample consisted of peripheral blood. The sequence was collected from a man between 50 and 59 years old with acute or convalescent COVID-19. The CDR3 sequence: CARSEDEQYF. The CDR3 nucleotides read TGTGCCAGATCTGAGGACGAGCAGTACTTC.